These 6 T cell receptor beta chains were all obtained from the same sample, sequenced in a study of blood T cell repertoires in COVID-19 (dated by TCRdb to 2018 to 2021). Library generation was performed with the immunoSEQ multiplex PCR assay. TCRdb retrieved this table from immuneACCESS and kept in-frame rearrangements only. Not all clones are present; in checked studies, unresolved V genes account for under half, and no reason is known for the remainder. A total of about 280,000 clones appear in this sample, roughly 89% of them only once. The ten biggest clones cover under 3.5% of the sample. Sample: peripheral blood. The receptors shown here come from a woman aged 25 to 45 with active or convalescent COVID-19.

The chain joins TRBV3-1 (or the pseudogene TRBV3-2) to TRBJ1-5; maybe TRBD1 (6 bases). The CDR3 is 16 amino acids. Germline V lookup: CDR1 LGHDT, CDR2 YNNKEL (reference sequence). V was pared by 1 base and J by 1 base, with 11 bases between. CDR3: CASSQVPGESNQPQHF. DNA for the CDR3: TGTGCCAGCAGCCAAGTCCCAGGGGAAAGCAATCAGCCCCAGCATTTT.

The chain recombines TRBV4-2 with TRBJ1-6, with 9 bases lining up with TRBD1. The CDR3 runs to 15 residues. Germline V gene sequence: CDR1 LGHNA, CDR2 YNFKEQ. Losses at the gene ends were 2 bases for V and 8 bases for J; bases not matched to a gene: 4. The CDR3, as DNA: TGTGCCAGCAGCCAATGGGGACAGGGATATTCACCCCTCCACTTT. Its protein is CASSQWGQGYSPLHF.

This sequence joins TRBV5-8 and TRBJ2-1; the match to TRBD2 covers 9 bases. The CDR3 extends over 15 amino acids. V lost 1 base and J lost 2; bases outside the gene matches: 1. Germline CDR1 reads SGHTS; CDR2 reads YDEGEE. This CDR3 reads CASSLLAGAYNEQFF. The CDR3 DNA reads TGTGCCAGCAGCTTGTTAGCGGGGGCCTACAATGAGCAGTTCTTC.

V gene TRBV6-6 combines with J gene TRBJ1-2; no clear D. The CDR3 spans 13 residues. The V gene's germline CDR1 is MNHNY and CDR2 SVGAGI (reference sequence). The V end lost 7 bases, the J end lost 5 bases, and 14 bases lay between the germline ends. The DNA for the CDR3 is TGTGCCAGCACACGGGGTCGGAGTTATGGCTACACCTTC. Translated, it gives CASTRGRSYGYTF.

The chain employs TRBV6-5 and TRBJ1-1; 8 bases map to TRBD1. Per the germline V gene, CDR1 is MNHEY and CDR2 is SVGAGI. The CDR3 sequence is 13 residues long. V shed 5 bases and J 5 bases; nucleotides not matched to a gene: 4. The CDR3 nucleotides read TGTGCCAGCAGTAACAGGGGGTTGACTGAAGCTTTCTTT. Translation gives CASSNRGLTEAFF.

V and J are TRBV19 and TRBJ2-4, with 8 nucleotides matching TRBD1. CDR1 and CDR2 (germline): LNHDA, SQIVND (reference sequence). CDR3 length equals 15 residues. V shed 1 base and J 8 bases; nucleotides not matched to a gene: 7. The CDR3 here is CASSIASDRADIQYF. The CDR3, as DNA: TGTGCCAGTAGTATAGCCTCGGACAGGGCGGACATTCAGTACTTC.